This T cell receptor beta chain was sequenced in a study of shared clonotypes between healthy human individuals. This clone has more than one count but fewer than ten. Method: immunoSEQ multiplex PCR; TCRdb's copy keeps in-frame clones and lacks some. The repertoire holds roughly 1 million clones, with about 77% as singletons. V shed 6 bases and J shed 12 bases, with 18 bases lying between them. Germline loops: CDR1 SNHLY, CDR2 FYNNEI. The CDR3 is made up of 12 amino acids. Sequencing was done on a sample of memory CD4+ T cells sorted from blood. This sample's subset: CD45RA-negative fraction. This receptor was identified in a man in his late teens or twenties in good health. The rearrangement joins TRBV2 to TRBJ2-7, with TRBD1 as a possible D gene (6 bases). The CDR3, as DNA: TGTGCCAGCAGCGTGAGAAGTAGGGGGACGTACTTC. It is translated as CASSVRSRGTYF.